This passage covers 6 T cell receptor beta chains from one sample sequenced in a study of blood T cell repertoires in COVID-19. The protocol was immunoSEQ multiplex PCR, while the TCRdb copy is restricted to in-frame clones and leaves out a portion. The sample carries around 120,000 clones, 65% to 85% recorded once. Sequencing was carried out using peripheral blood. All receptors derive from a man in his 70s with acute or convalescent COVID-19.

This sequence joins TRBV21-1 and TRBJ2-1; the table gives TRBD2 as D, unverified against the DNA. TRBV21-1 is marked as a pseudogene. The CDR3 covers 15 residues. CDR3 amino acids: CASLRGTSGYNEQFF. CDR3 DNA: TGTGCCAGTCTAAGGGGGACTAGCGGGTACAATGAGCAGTTCTTC.

CDR3 nucleotides: TGTGCCAGCAGCCAAGAGCCAGCGGGCCCACCTAGCACAGATACGCAGTATTTT. Translating it yields CASSQEPAGPPSTDTQYF. The V and J genes are TRBV4-2 and TRBJ2-3; weak D call: TRBD2 (6 bases). The germline V gene encodes CDR1 LGHNA and CDR2 YNFKEQ. CDR3 length equals 18 residues. V lost 0 bases, J lost 0 bases, and 16 bases lay in between.

The table lists this clone with a few counts. This chain uses TRBV27 with TRBJ1-4, with unresolved D. The germline V gene encodes CDR1 MNHEY and CDR2 SMNVEV (reference sequence). V lost 9 bases and J lost 2, with 25 bases in between. The CDR3 covers 18 residues. CDR3 in amino acids: CARPIFWAECNTNEKLFF. CDR3 DNA: TGTGCCAGACCTATTTTCTGGGCAGAATGTAATACTAATGAAAAACTGTTTTTT.

The chain joins TRBV2 to TRBJ2-7; TRBD2 agrees at 11 bases. After removal of 8 bases from V and 4 bases from J, the junction contained 4 bases not matched to a gene. The CDR3 runs to 13 residues. From germline, CDR1 is SNHLY and CDR2 FYNNEI. CDR3 DNA sequence: TGTGCCAGCCTAGCGGGGGGAACTTACGAGCAGTACTTC. Protein sequence: CASLAGGTYEQYF.

The chain joins TRBV30 to TRBJ2-1, with 13 nucleotides matching TRBD2. The length of the CDR3 is 14 residues. From germline, CDR1 is GTSNPN and CDR2 SVGIG (reference sequence). With V trimmed by 3 bases and J by 9 bases, 5 bases remained unmatched. This chain's CDR3 is CAWRGLAGLSEQFF. The CDR3, as DNA: TGTGCCTGGAGGGGACTAGCGGGGTTGAGTGAGCAGTTCTTC.

CDR3 loop: CATGEYGYTF. For the CDR3, the DNA is TGTGCCACAGGGGAATATGGCTACACCTTC. The V gene is TRBV2, the J gene TRBJ1-2; TRBD1 might be the D (6 bases). Germline V gene data show CDR1 as SNHLY and CDR2 as FYNNEI. CDR3 length: 10 amino acids. Trimming took 10 bases from V and 5 from J, leaving 8 bases between them.